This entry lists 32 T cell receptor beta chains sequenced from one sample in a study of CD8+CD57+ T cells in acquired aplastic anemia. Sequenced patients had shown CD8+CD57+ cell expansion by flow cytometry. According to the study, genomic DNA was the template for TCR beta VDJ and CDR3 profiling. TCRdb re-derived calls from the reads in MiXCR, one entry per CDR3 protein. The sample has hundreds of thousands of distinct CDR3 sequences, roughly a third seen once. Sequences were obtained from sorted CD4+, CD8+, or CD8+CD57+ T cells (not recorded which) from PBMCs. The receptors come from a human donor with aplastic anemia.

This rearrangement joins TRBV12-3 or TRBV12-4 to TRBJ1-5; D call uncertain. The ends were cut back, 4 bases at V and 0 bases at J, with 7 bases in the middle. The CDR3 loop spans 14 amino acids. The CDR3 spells CASSSAYSNQPQHF. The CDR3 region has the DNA TGTGCCAGCAGTTCAGCCTATAGCAATCAGCCCCAGCATTTT.

CDR3 residues: CASSLSGWGILTEAFF. CDR3 nucleotides: TGTGCCAGCAGCTTAAGTGGATGGGGGATTCTCACTGAAGCTTTCTTT. V and J are TRBV25-1 and TRBJ1-1; maybe TRBD1 (5 bases). Germline CDR1 reads MGHDK; CDR2 reads SYGVNS. The ends were cut back, 6 bases at V and 4 bases at J, with 21 bases in the middle. The CDR3 has 16 amino acids.

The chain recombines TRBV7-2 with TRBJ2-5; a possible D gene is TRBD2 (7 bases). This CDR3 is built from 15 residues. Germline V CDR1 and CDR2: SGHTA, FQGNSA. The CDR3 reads CAAGLGGRDQETQYF. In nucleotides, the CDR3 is TGTGCAGCGGGGCTCGGGGGCCGTGACCAAGAGACCCAGTACTTC.

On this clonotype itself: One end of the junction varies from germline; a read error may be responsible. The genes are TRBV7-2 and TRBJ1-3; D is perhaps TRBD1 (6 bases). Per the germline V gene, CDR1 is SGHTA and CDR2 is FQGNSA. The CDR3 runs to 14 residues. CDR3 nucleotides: TGTGCCAGCAGCTTAGTGGGGGCTGGAGACACCATATATTTT. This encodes CASSLVGAGDTIYF.

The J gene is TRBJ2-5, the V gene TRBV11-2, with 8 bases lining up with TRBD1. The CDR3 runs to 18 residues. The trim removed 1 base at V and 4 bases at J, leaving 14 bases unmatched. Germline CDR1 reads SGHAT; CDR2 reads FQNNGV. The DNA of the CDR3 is TGTGCCAGCAGCTTAGGCCCTATACGGCAGGGGGCCGGAGAGACCCAGTACTTC. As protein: CASSLGPIRQGAGETQYF.

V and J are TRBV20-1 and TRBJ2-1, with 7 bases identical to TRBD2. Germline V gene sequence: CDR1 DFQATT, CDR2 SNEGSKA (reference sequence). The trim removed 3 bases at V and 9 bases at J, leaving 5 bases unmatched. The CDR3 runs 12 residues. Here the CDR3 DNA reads TGCAGTGCTAGTCTAGCGGAGACTGAGCAGTTCTTC. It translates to CSASLAETEQFF.

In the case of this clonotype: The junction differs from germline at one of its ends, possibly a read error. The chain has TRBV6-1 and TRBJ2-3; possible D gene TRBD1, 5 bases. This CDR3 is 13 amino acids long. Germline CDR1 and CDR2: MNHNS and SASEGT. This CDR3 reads CASSGTSTGTQYF. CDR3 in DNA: TGTGCCAGCAGTGGCACCAGCACAGGTACGCAGTATTTT.

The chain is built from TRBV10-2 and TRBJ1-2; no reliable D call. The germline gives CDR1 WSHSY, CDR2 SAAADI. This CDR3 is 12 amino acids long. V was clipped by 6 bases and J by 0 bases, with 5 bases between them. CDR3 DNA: TGCGCCAGCAGCTGGTCTAACTATGGCTACACCTTC. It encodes CASSWSNYGYTF.

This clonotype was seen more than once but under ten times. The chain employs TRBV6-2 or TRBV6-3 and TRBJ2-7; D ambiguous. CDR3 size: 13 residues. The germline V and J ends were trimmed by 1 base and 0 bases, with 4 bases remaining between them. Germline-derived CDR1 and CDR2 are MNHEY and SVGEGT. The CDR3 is CASSYFSSYEQYF. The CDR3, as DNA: TGTGCCAGCAGTTACTTTAGCTCCTACGAGCAGTACTTC.

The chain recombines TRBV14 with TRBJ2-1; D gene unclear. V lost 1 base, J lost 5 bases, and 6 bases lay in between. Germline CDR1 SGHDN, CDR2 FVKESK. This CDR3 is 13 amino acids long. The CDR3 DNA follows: TGTGCCAGCAGCCAAGGGCAAGACAATGAGCAGTTCTTC. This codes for CASSQGQDNEQFF.

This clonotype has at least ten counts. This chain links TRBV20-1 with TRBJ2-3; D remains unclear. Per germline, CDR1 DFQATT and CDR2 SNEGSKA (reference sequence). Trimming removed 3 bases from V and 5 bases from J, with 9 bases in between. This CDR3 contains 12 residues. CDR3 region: CSASLVGDTQYF. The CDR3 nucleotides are TGCAGTGCTAGTTTAGTTGGAGATACGCAGTATTTT.

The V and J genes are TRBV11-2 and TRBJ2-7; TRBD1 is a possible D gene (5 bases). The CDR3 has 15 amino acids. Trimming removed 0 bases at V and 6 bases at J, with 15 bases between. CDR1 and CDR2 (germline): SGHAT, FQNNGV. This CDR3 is CASSLETVGSPEQYF. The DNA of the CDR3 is TGTGCCAGCAGCTTAGAGACAGTGGGGTCCCCCGAGCAGTACTTC. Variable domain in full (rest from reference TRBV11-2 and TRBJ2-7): EAGVAQSPRYKIIEKRQSVAFWCNPISGHATLYWYQQILGQGPKLLIQFQNNGVVDDSQLPKDRFSAERLKGVDSTLKIQPAKLEDSAVYLCASSLETVGSPEQYFGPGTRLTVT.

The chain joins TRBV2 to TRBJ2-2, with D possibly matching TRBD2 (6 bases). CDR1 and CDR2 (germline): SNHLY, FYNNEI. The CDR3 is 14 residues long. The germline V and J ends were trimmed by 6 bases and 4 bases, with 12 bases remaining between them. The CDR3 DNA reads TGTGCCAGCAGCTCGGGACTCTTCACCGGGGAGCTGTTTTTT. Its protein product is CASSSGLFTGELFF.

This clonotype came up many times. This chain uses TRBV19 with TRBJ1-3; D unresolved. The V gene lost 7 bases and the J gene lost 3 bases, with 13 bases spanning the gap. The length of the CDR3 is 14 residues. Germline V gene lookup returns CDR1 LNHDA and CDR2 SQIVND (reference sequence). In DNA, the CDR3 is TGTGCCAGTACCCGATCCGCAGGTGGAAACACCATATATTTT. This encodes CASTRSAGGNTIYF.

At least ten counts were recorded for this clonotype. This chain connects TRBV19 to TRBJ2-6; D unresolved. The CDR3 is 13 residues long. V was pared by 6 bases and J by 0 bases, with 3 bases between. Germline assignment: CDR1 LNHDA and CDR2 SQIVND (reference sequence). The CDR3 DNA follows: TGTGCCAGTAGCACCTCTGGGGCCAACGTCCTGACTTTC. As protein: CASSTSGANVLTF. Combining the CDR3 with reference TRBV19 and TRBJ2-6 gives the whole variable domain DGGITQSPKYLFRKEGQNVTLSCEQNLNHDAMYWYRQDPGQGLRLIYYSQIVNDFQKGDIAEGYSVSREKKESFPLTVTSAQKNPTAFYLCASSTSGANVLTFGAGSRLTVL.

Written as DNA, the CDR3 is TGTGCCAGCAGTGAAGAGCGGGGGGTTAACTATGGCTACACCTTC. The encoded protein is CASSEERGVNYGYTF. This chain links TRBV2 with TRBJ1-2; D possibly corresponds to TRBD1 (5 bases). The CDR3 runs 15 residues. Trimming pared 1 base from V and 1 base from J, leaving 10 bases between. Germline assignment: CDR1 SNHLY and CDR2 FYNNEI.

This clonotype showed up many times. Here the CDR3 DNA reads TGTGCCAGCAGCCCCCGGGACAGCAATGGCTACACCTTC. As protein: CASSPRDSNGYTF. V is TRBV9 and J is TRBJ1-2; 7 bases agree with TRBD1. The CDR3 sequence is 13 residues long. V lost 4 bases and J lost 6; bases outside the gene matches: 6. From germline, CDR1 is SGDLS and CDR2 YYNGEE.

The CDR3 coding sequence is TGCAGTGCTAGCAGGGGAGGCACCGGGGAGACCCAGTACTTC. Translating gives CSASRGGTGETQYF. The J gene is TRBJ2-5, the V gene TRBV20-1, with D possibly being TRBD1 or TRBD2 (6 bases each). The CDR3 length is 14 residues. V was clipped by 3 bases and J by 5 bases, with 16 bases between them. CDR1 is DFQATT and CDR2 is SNEGSKA in the germline V gene (reference sequence).

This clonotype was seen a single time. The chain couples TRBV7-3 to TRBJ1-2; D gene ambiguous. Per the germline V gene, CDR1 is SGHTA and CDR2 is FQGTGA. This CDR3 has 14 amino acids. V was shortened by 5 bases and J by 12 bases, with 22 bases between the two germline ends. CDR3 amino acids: CASSLWTGNSGNTF. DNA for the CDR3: TGTGCCAGCAGCCTCTGGACCGGAAACTCTGGAAACACCTTC.

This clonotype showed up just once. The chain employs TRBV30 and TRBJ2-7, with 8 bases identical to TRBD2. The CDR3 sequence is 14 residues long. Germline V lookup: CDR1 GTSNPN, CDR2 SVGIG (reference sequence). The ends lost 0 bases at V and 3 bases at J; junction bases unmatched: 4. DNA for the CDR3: TGTGCCTGGAGTGTGGGACTAGAAGACTACGAGCAGTACTTC. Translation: CAWSVGLEDYEQYF.

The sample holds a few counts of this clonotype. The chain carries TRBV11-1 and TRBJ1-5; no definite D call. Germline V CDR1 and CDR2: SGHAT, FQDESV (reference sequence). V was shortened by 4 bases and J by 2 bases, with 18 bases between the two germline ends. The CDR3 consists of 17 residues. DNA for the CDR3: TGTGCCAGCAGCTGTACCCACGAAAGGGCGGGCAATCAGCCCCAGCATTTT. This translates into CASSCTHERAGNQPQHF.

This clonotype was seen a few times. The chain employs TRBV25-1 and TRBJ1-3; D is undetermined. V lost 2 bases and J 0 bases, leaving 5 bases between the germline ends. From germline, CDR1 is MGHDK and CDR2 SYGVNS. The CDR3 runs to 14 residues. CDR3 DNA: TGTGCCAGCAGTGAAGAACGCTCTGGAAACACCATATATTTT. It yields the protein CASSEERSGNTIYF. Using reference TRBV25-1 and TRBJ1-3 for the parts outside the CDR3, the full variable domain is EADIYQTPRYLVIGTGKKITLECSQTMGHDKMYWYQQDPGMELHLIHYSYGVNSTEKGDLSSESTVSRIRTEHFPLTLESARPSHTSQYLCASSEERSGNTIYFGEGSWLTVV.

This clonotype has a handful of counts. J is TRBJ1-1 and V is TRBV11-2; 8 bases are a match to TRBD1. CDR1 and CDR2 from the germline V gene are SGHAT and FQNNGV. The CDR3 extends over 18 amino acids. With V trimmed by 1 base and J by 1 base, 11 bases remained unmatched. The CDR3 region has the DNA TGTGCCAGCAGCTTAGTTTGGGACAGGTTTAGAAGGAACACTGAAGCTTTCTTT. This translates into CASSLVWDRFRRNTEAFF.

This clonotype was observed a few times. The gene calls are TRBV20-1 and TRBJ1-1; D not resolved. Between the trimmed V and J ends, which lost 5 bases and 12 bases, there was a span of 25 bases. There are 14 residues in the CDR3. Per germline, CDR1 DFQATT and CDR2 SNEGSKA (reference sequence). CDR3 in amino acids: CSAEERAAGHTTFF. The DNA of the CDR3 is TGCAGTGCTGAGGAGAGAGCGGCCGGCCATACGACTTTCTTT.

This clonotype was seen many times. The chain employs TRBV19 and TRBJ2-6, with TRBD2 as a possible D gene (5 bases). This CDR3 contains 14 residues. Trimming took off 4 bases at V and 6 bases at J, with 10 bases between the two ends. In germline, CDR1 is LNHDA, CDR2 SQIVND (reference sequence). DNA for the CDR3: TGTGCCAGTAGTAGACGGGGAGAGGCCAACGTCCTGACTTTC. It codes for CASSRRGEANVLTF.

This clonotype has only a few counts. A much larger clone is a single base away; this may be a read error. The CDR3 loop is CASGLGAVSTGELFF. In DNA form, the CDR3 reads TGTGCCAGCGGATTGGGGGCAGTGTCCACCGGGGAGCTGTTTTTT. This sequence joins TRBV25-1 and TRBJ2-2; tentative D call: TRBD1 (6 bases). CDR1 and CDR2 from the germline V gene are MGHDK and SYGVNS. The CDR3 has 15 amino acids. Between the trimmed V and J ends, which lost 8 bases and 4 bases, there was a span of 17 bases.

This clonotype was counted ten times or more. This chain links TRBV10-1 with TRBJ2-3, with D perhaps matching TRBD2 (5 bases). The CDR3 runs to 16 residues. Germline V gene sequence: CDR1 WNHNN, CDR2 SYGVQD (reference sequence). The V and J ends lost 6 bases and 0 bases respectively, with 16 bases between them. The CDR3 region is CASSQSSGASTDTQYF. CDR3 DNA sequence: TGCGCCAGCAGCCAATCCAGCGGAGCAAGCACAGATACGCAGTATTTT.

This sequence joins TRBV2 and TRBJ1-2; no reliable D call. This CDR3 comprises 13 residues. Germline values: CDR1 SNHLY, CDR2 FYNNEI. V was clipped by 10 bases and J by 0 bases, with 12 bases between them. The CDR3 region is CANHRRPNYGYTF. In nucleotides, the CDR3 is TGTGCCAACCATCGACGGCCTAACTATGGCTACACCTTC.

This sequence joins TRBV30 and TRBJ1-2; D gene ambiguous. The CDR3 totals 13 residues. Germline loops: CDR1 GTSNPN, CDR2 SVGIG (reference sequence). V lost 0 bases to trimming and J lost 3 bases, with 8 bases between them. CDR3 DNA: TGTGCCTGGAGTGTACGTATGGACTATGGCTACACCTTC. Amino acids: CAWSVRMDYGYTF. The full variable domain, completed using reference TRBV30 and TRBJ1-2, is SQTIHQWPATLVQPVGSPLSLECTVEGTSNPNLYWYRQAAGRGLQLLFYSVGIGQISSEVPQNLSASRPQDRQFILSSKKLLLSDSGFYLCAWSVRMDYGYTFGSGTRLTVV.

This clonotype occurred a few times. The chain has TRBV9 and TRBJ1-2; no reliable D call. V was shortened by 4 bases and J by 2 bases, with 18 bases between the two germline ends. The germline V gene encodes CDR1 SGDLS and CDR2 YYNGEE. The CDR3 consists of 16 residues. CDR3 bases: TGTGCCAGCAGCCAAGGGCCAGGCTACGGAAACTATGGCTACACCTTC. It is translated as CASSQGPGYGNYGYTF.

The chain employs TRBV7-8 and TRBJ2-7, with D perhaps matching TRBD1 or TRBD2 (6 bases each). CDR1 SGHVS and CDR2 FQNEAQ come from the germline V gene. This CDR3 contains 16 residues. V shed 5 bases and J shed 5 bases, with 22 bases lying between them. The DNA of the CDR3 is TGTGCCAGCAGCCCAGCCACGGGGGCTGTTCTTAACGAGCAGTACTTC. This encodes CASSPATGAVLNEQYF.

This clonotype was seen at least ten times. The CDR3 coding sequence is TGTGCCAGCAGTGAATCTGGCAGTTCGAACATTCAGTACTTC. Residues: CASSESGSSNIQYF. The chain has TRBV25-1 and TRBJ2-4; no reliable D call. Germline CDR1 reads MGHDK; CDR2 reads SYGVNS. Trimming took 1 base from V and 7 from J, leaving 11 bases between them. The CDR3 extends over 14 amino acids.